This paragraph covers one TCR beta chain sequence. Per the original data handling: Quantification of nucleated cells was approximated via reference gene primer amplification. Produced via immunoSEQ multiplex PCR; TCRdb's table is partial and in-frame only. V and J calls and clone size follow that table, whereas D and trimming were derived from the DNA. The sample records hundreds of thousands of clones, approximately 91% being singletons. Germline loops: CDR1 ENHRY, CDR2 SYGVKD. V gave up 0 bases and J gave up 0 bases; unmatched junction bases: 11. CDR3 length equals 22 residues. This sample is part of a study of blood T cell repertoires in COVID-19. Across the whole study: Acute-phase and convalescent COVID-19 samples originated in the United States, Italy and Spain. Nucleic acid was either cDNA or gDNA, and it came from T cells, B-cell-depleted T cells, or PBMCs.

The rearrangement uses TRBV10-3 and TRBJ2-2; 15 bases line up with TRBD2. The specimen sequenced was peripheral blood. This sequence originates from a man aged 40-49 years with acute or convalescent COVID-19. This CDR3 reads CAISESLGLAGGFTPNTGELFF. The DNA of the CDR3 is TGTGCCATCAGTGAGTCCCTAGGACTAGCGGGGGGGTTTACTCCGAACACCGGGGAGCTGTTTTTT.